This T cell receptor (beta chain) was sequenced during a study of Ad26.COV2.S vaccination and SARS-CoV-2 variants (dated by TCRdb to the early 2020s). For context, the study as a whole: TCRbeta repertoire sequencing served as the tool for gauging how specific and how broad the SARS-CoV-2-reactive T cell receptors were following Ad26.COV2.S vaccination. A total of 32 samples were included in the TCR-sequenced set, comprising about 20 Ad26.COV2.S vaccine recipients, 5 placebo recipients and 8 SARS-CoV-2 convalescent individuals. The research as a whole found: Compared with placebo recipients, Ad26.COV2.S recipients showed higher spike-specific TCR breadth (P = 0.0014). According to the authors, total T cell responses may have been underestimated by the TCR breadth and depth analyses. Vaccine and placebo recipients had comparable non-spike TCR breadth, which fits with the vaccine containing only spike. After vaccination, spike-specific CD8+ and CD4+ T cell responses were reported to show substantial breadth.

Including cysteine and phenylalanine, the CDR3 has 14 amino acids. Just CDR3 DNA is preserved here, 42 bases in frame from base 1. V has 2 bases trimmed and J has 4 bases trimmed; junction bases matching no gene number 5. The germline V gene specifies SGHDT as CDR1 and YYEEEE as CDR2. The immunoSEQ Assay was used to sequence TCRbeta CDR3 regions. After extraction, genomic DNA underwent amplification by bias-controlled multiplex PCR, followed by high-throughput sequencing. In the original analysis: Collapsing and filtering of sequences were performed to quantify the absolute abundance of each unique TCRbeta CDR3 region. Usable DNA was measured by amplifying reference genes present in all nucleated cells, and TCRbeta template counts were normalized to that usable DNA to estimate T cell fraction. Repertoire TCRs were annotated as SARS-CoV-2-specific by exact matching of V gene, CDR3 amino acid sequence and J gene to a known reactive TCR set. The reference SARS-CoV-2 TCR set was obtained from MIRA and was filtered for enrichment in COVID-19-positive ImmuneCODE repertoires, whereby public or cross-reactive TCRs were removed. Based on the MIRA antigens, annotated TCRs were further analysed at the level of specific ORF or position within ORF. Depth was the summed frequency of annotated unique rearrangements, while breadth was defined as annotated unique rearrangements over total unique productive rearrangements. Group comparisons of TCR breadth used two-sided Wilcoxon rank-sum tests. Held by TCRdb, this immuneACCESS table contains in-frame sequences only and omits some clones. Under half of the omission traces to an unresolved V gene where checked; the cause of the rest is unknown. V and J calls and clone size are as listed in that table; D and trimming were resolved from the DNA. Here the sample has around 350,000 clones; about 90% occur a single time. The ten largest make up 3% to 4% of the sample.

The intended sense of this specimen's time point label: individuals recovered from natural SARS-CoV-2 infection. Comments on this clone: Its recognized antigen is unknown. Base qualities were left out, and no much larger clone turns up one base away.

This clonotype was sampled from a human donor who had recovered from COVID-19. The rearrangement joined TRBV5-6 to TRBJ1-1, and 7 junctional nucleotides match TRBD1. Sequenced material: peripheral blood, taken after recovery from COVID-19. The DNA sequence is TGTGCCAGCAGCTTTCCGACAGGGAGCACTGAAGCTTTCTTT. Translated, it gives CASSFPTGSTEAFF. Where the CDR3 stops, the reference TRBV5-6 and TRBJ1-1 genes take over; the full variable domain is DAGVTQSPTHLIKTRGQQVTLRCSPKSGHDTVSWYQQALGQGPQFIFQYYEEEERQRGNFPDRFSGHQFPNYSSELNVNALLLGDSALYLCASSFPTGSTEAFFGQGTRLTVV.